Here is one T cell receptor (beta chain) with its context. Trimming removed 1 base from V and 4 bases from J, with 10 bases in between. CDR3 length: 15 residues. Germline-derived CDR1 and CDR2 are MNHEY and SVGEGT. Those enrolled in Seattle joined during active infection and were followed longitudinally afterward. The data are from a study of blood T cell repertoires in COVID-19. Overall study context: The United States, Italy and Spain supplied acute and convalescent COVID-19 samples. The analysed material was cDNA or gDNA that came from T cells, B-cell-depleted T cells, or PBMCs.

Original data processing: Reference gene primer amplification gave estimated nucleated cell counts. Generated by immunoSEQ multiplex PCR, the TCRdb table keeps only in-frame clones and is missing some. The V and J calls and clone size were taken over from that table, and D and trimming were inferred from the DNA. The sample lists some 140,000 clones; approximately 85% were seen once. The sequence was collected from a man aged 55 to 70 with COVID-19, enrolled during active disease. This chain connects TRBV6-2 or TRBV6-3 to TRBJ1-4; D is uncertain. Sequencing used peripheral blood. The CDR3 loop is CASSYYGDYNEKLFF. The CDR3 coding sequence is TGTGCCAGCAGTTACTACGGGGATTATAATGAAAAACTGTTTTTT.